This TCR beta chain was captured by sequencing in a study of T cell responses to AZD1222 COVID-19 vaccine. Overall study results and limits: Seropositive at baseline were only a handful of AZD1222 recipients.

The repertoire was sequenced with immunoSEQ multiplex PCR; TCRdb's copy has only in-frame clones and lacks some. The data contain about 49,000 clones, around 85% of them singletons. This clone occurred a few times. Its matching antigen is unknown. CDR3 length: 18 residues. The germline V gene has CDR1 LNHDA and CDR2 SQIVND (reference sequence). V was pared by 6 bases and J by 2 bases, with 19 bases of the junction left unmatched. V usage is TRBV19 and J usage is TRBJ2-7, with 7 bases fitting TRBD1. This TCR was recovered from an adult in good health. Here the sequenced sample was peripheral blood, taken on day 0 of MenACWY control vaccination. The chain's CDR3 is CASRLTGVFSDSPYEQYF. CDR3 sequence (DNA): TGTGCCAGTAGGCTAACAGGGGTCTTTTCCGACTCACCCTACGAGCAGTACTTC.